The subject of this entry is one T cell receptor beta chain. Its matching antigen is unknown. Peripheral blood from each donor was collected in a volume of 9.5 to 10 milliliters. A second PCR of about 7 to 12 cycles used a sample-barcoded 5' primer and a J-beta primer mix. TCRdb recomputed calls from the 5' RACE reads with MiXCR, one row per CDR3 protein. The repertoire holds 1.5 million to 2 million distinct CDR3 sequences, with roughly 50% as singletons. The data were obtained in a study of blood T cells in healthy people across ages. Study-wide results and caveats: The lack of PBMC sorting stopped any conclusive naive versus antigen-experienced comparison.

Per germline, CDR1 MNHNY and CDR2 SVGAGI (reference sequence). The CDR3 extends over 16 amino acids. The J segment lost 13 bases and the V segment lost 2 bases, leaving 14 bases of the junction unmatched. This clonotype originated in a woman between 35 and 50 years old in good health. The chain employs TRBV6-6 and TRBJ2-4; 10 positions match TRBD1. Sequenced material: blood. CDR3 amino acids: CASSYPRTGGIHEQYF. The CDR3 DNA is TGTGCCAGCAGTTACCCCAGGACAGGGGGGATCCATGAGCAGTACTTC.